The TCR beta chain described here comes from a study of regulatory T cells in long-lasting Graves disease. Study-wide points: It was in persistent disease that TRBV28, TRBJ1-2 and TRBJ2-5 were favored.

HTBI primers from iRepertoire and Arm-PCR of CDR3 regions yielded the TCR beta libraries. Each CDR3 protein is one row after TCRdb ran MiXCR on the multiplex PCR reads. The profile shows roughly 360,000 distinct CDR3 sequences, over 9.5% of them singletons. This clonotype has only a few counts. The antigen remains undetermined. The CDR3 length is 17 residues. V gave up 1 base and J gave up 0 bases; unmatched junction bases: 8. Germline loops: CDR1 MNHNS, CDR2 SASEGT. Time point defined: newly diagnosed GD, antithyroid drugs for less than 3 months. Extracted PBMC RNA gave rise to the TCR library. This sample was shared with a second study, whose subject was T cells in Graves' hyperthyroidism and ophthalmopathy. That source adds: Most thyroid clonotypes with frequency above 0.001 were detected in blood.

Sequenced here: peripheral blood mononuclear cells (PBMCs), sampled at new diagnosis, from a patient treated with antithyroid drugs. The J gene is TRBJ2-7, the V gene TRBV6-1; the match to TRBD2 covers 8 bases. The source of this sequence is a woman between 18 and 29 years old with Graves disease. The chain's CDR3 is CASSEDGGVLRSYEQYV. In nucleotides, the CDR3 is TGTGCCAGCAGTGAAGACGGGGGGGTGCTCCGCTCCTACGAGCAGTACGTC.